This T cell receptor (beta chain) was documented in a study of regulatory T cells in long-lasting Graves disease (dated by TCRdb to the early 2020s). Looking at the study overall: Newly diagnosed Graves' disease patients had taken antithyroid drugs for less than 3 months. Peripheral blood TCR sequencing and RNA sequencing compared persistent Graves' disease patients with newly diagnosed Graves' disease patients. The study was registered as a clinical trial and conducted in China. A total of approximately 35 samples were covered by TCR sequencing, comprising roughly 13 persistent and about 20 newly diagnosed Graves' disease patients. Here is what the overall study found, with its caveats: Persistent disease showed preferential use of TRBV28, TRBJ1-2 and TRBJ2-5, whereas newly diagnosed disease favored TRBV20-1 and TRBJ2-1. Compared with newly diagnosed patients, persistent Graves' disease patients had lower TCR Shannon entropy and fewer highly expanded clones, which suggests clonal expansion. Sequencing and analysis were restricted to the TCR beta chain. Peripheral blood alone was examined, since thyroid tissue, which constituted the primary lesion, could not be accessed. A larger number of public clonotypes was shared among persistent patients (approximately 3,000) than among newly diagnosed patients (roughly 930). The authors acknowledged the small sample size as a limitation that may reduce accuracy.

CDR1 and CDR2 were assigned from the germline V gene (reference sequence) as DFQATT and SNEGSKA. After removal of 0 bases from V and 6 bases from J, the junction retains 7 bases not matched to a gene. The CDR3 goes from the cysteine to the phenylalanine over 15 residues. The CDR3 DNA has 45 bases and is translated from base 1. Library construction relied on multiplex PCR. This sample was sequenced with an Illumina HiSeq 4000. To build TCR beta libraries, CDR3 regions were amplified by Arm-PCR using iRepertoire HTBI primers. Before sequencing, the PCR products went through gel purification. On the authors' methods: Gene usage analysis of CDR3 amino acid clonotypes used the approximately 62 TRBV and more than 13 TRBJ segments found across samples. COPE and FqMerger were used to merge the filtered high-quality paired reads into contigs. BLAST was used to align contigs to IMGT TRBV, TRBD and TRBJ reference genes, with CDR3 defined following IMGT. Highly expanded clones were defined as clonotypes with a frequency above 0.1%. Repertoire diversity was measured by Shannon entropy, and V-J evenness by the Gini coefficient. A clonotype found in more than one individual was treated as public. The raw public reads went through TCRdb reprocessing: fastp at Q25, MiXCR clone calling, in-frame beta chains kept. Each entry merges the rows of one CDR3 protein and shows their most common DNA and genes. The V and J calls reflect TCRdb's pipeline rather than the authors' work. In this sample the table shows hundreds of thousands of distinct CDR3 sequences, roughly 17% of which occur a single time. Of the sample, 30% falls within the top ten clones.

This clonotype was counted many times. Its antigen has not been determined. No base-level quality is on record; no much larger clone is a single base apart. Per the publication, the time point label means: newly diagnosed GD, antithyroid drugs for less than 3 months. RNA was extracted from PBMCs in TRIzol for both TCR sequencing and RNA sequencing. The diagnosis of Graves' disease was made according to American Thyroid Association guidelines. Recruitment of patients was carried out at an endocrinology department in Xi'an, China. From each patient, around 9.3 milliliters of peripheral blood was collected into an EDTA anticoagulant tube. Ficoll Paque Plus density gradient separation was used to isolate PBMCs, and no further T cell sorting was done. An Agilent 2100 Bioanalyzer and agarose gel were used to assess RNA quality, and a NanoDrop 2000 was used to measure RNA concentration. These data were likewise used in another study, on T cells in Graves' hyperthyroidism and ophthalmopathy. Taken from the second paper: Graves' hyperthyroidism was defined as stable when no progression to ophthalmopathy occurred over 18 months of follow-up. Hyperthyroidism patients were newly diagnosed, with disease duration under 2 months, and aged 18 to 65 years. Exclusion was applied to patients with uncontrolled infections, other autoimmune diseases, pregnancy or lactation. Diagnoses were based on clinical symptoms, serum thyroxine and TRAb, thyroid ultrasound and orbital computed tomography. For the first round of RT-PCR on the TCR CDR3, the HTBI primer set was used together with the Qiagen OneStep RT-PCR kit. Most expanded thyroid clonotypes (frequency above 0.001) were also found in blood, which suggests that blood repertoires may mirror thyroid immune responses. A model built on a 13 V-J signature distinguished ophthalmopathy from stable hyperthyroidism, reaching around 87% sensitivity and around 82% specificity in cross-validation and 80%/75% in testing. In validation, the model predicted progression to ophthalmopathy a median of roughly 6.1 months before onset, with about 70% sensitivity and roughly 72% specificity. TCR V-J signatures able to tell the groups apart were searched for in a discovery cohort of 90 to 100 patients, of whom over 40 had Graves' ophthalmopathy and about 60 had stable Graves' hyperthyroidism. Prospective prediction of ophthalmopathy was tested in an independent validation cohort of some 19 hyperthyroidism patients and around 16 patients who later progressed to ophthalmopathy. For training and testing, the 100 or so patients in the discovery cohort were randomly divided in a 7:3 ratio. In addition, the study compared T-cell repertoires in thyroid tissue and in blood from five to seven Graves' hyperthyroidism patients. Once sampling was done, hyperthyroidism patients were given methimazole at a starting dose of 30 mg daily, whereas ophthalmopathy patients were given high-dose intravenous methylprednisolone. Libraries were constructed in a second round of multiplex PCR, after which size selection and purification were carried out. Sequencing of the libraries was done on an Illumina HiSeq2000 using paired-end 100 bp reads. SOAPnuke was used to process the raw data, throwing out any read that contained adapters or uncalled bases, had a mean Phred below 15, or lacked an exact constant-primer or identifier match. COPE v1.2.5 was used to merge high-quality paired reads, and clonotypes were defined as unique nucleotide sequences. Clonotypes were aligned to IMGT TRBV, TRBD and TRBJ reference segments using MiTCR v1.1. The analysis included only V-J combinations with a frequency above 0.0001, which together covered approximately 99% of the repertoires. A TCS score was defined as the ratio of F50 (clonal expansion) to E x V (chaos), with BLOSUM62-based TCRdist applied between CDR3 peptides within each V-J. Welch's t-statistics and random forest reduced just over 500 V-J features to roughly 13, which were used in a naive Bayes classifier (R e1071). Sample size was not statistically predetermined, and investigators were not blinded to group allocation. TCR Vbeta CDR3 sequencing of 140 or so peripheral blood samples (more than 40 ophthalmopathy, some 75 hyperthyroidism and around 17 progressor patients) is reported in the paper.

The receptor's source is a man in his forties with Graves disease. Donor details come from another sample of the same person, matched by shared clones. This sequence uses TRBV20-1 and TRBJ1-4, with 7 middle bases fitting TRBD1. The sample here was peripheral blood mononuclear cells (PBMCs), taken at new diagnosis, from a patient treated with antithyroid drugs. The sequenced DNA: TGCAGTGCTAGAGATCGAAGAACAGGGGATGAAAAACTGTTTTTT. Translation gives CSARDRRTGDEKLFF.